A single sample is the source of the 7 T cell receptor beta chains below, sequenced in a study of CD8 T cells in Susac syndrome. cDNA came from about 0.46 to 1 ug RNA primed by random hexamers. One entry per CDR3 protein, called by TCRdb with MiXCR from the immunoSEQ multiplex PCR reads. The table includes 130,000 to 150,000 distinct CDR3 sequences, around 94% detected once. Source material: CD8+ T cells from PBMCs. The receptors shown here come from a human donor in good health.

CDR3 sequence: CASSLTVYTEAFF. CDR3 in DNA: TGTGCCAGCAGTTTAACGGTGTACACTGAAGCTTTCTTT. The V gene is TRBV27, the J gene TRBJ1-1, with unresolved D. The CDR3 consists of 13 residues. Germline CDR1 reads MNHEY; CDR2 reads SMNVEV (reference sequence). With 2 bases removed from V and 3 bases from J, the gap between germline ends came to 7 bases.

V and J are TRBV7-9 and TRBJ2-7; the D gene is possibly TRBD1 (5 bases). Germline V gene lookup returns CDR1 SEHNR and CDR2 FQNEAQ (reference sequence). The CDR3 is 15 amino acids. Deletions cut 1 base from V and 5 bases from J, with 15 bases between. CDR3 nucleotide sequence: TGTGCCAGCAGCTTAGGGCCAATTGGGGCCCACGAGCAGTACTTC. Its protein is CASSLGPIGAHEQYF.

The chain employs TRBV5-6 and TRBJ1-2; D gene uncertain. V lost 1 base and J lost 10, with 8 bases in between. The germline gives CDR1 SGHDT, CDR2 YYEEEE. The CDR3 is 11 residues long. CDR3 amino acids: CASSLRQLYTF. The DNA of the CDR3 is TGTGCCAGCAGCTTGAGACAACTCTACACCTTC.

This sequence joins TRBV4-2 and TRBJ2-1; perhaps TRBD2 as D (5 bases). This CDR3 has 16 residues. Trimming took 0 bases from V and 2 from J, leaving 11 bases between them. Germline values: CDR1 LGHNA, CDR2 YNFKEQ. Here the CDR3 reads CASSQESGYPYNEQFF. As DNA, the CDR3 is TGTGCCAGCAGCCAAGAATCGGGGTACCCCTACAATGAGCAGTTCTTC.

This chain links TRBV5-4 with TRBJ2-4; 11 bases are shared with TRBD2. With V trimmed by 3 bases and J by 8 bases, 13 bases remained unmatched. This CDR3 spans 17 amino acids. Germline loops: CDR1 SGHNT, CDR2 YYREEE (reference sequence). CDR3 residues: CASSSSYSGRASDIQYF. The CDR3 DNA reads TGTGCCAGCAGCTCCAGTTATAGCGGGAGGGCCTCGGACATTCAGTACTTC.

This rearrangement joins TRBV27 to TRBJ2-7; D may be TRBD1 (6 bases). Germline CDR1 reads MNHEY; CDR2 reads SMNVEV (reference sequence). This CDR3 region has 15 residues. Trimming removed 2 bases from V and 5 bases from J, with 16 bases in between. The CDR3 nucleotides read TGTGCCAGCAGTTTACTAACAGGGAGTCCCCACGAGCAGTACTTC. This translates into CASSLLTGSPHEQYF.

V is TRBV7-9 and J is TRBJ2-5; D gene ambiguous. Looked up from germline, CDR1 is SEHNR and CDR2 is FQNEAQ (reference sequence). The CDR3 runs to 11 residues. The V gene lost 5 bases and the J gene lost 8 bases, with 9 bases spanning the gap. Here the CDR3 reads CASSPGPTQYF. The CDR3 bases are TGTGCCAGCAGCCCCGGACCTACCCAGTACTTC.